Listed here are 27 T cell receptor beta chains from one sample, sequenced in a study of T cells in Graves' hyperthyroidism and ophthalmopathy. Amplification of TCR beta CDR3 regions used RNA as the template. Carried out on the TCR CDR3, a first-round RT-PCR used the HTBI primer set. TCRdb analysed the multiplex PCR reads with MiXCR anew, one entry per CDR3 protein. Among some 500,000 distinct CDR3 sequences listed, over 13% were seen once. The sequenced material came from blood. These receptors all come from a woman between 18 and 29 years old with Graves' hyperthyroidism.

In this sample, this clonotype turned up a few times. The chain carries TRBV19 and TRBJ2-3, with 10 bases aligning to TRBD2. Germline CDR1 LNHDA, CDR2 SQIVND (reference sequence). V dropped 4 bases and J dropped 0; count of bases not matched to a gene: 4. The CDR3 sequence is 16 residues long. The CDR3 loop is CASSSPSGRSTDTQYF. Here the CDR3 DNA reads TGTGCCAGTAGTAGTCCTAGCGGGAGAAGCACAGATACGCAGTATTTT.

In this sample, this clonotype turned up many times. The chain is built from TRBV15 and TRBJ1-3; D is unclear. The CDR3 contains 15 residues. CDR1 and CDR2 (germline): LNHNV, YYDKDF (reference sequence). V lost 8 bases, J lost 0 bases, and 14 bases lay in between. As DNA, the CDR3 is TGTGCCACCGGAGACGGACCGATCTCTGGAAACACCATATATTTT. Amino acids: CATGDGPISGNTIYF.

V and J are TRBV19 and TRBJ2-3, with 16 positions matching TRBD2. The CDR3 loop spans 18 amino acids. Germline V gene lookup returns CDR1 LNHDA and CDR2 SQIVND (reference sequence). J gave up 4 bases and V 3 bases, and 7 bases lay outside the gene matches. The CDR3 is CASSILGLAGGPPDTQYF. The CDR3 DNA is TGTGCCAGTAGTATCCTGGGACTAGCGGGAGGGCCGCCAGATACGCAGTATTTT.

This clonotype came up many times. As DNA, the CDR3 is TGTGCCAGCACCCTAGCGGGAAGAGCCGGAGAGACCCAGTACTTC. This encodes CASTLAGRAGETQYF. V is TRBV7-3 and J is TRBJ2-5; 9 nucleotides line up with TRBD2. CDR3 length: 15 residues. V lost 7 bases, J lost 4 bases, and 10 bases stayed unmatched. Germline V gene sequence: CDR1 SGHTA, CDR2 FQGTGA.

This CDR3 reads CASSLLHQPQHF. The CDR3 region has the DNA TGTGCCAGCAGCTTATTACATCAGCCCCAGCATTTT. The V gene is TRBV7-9, the J gene TRBJ1-5; D not resolved. Germline CDR1 is SEHNR and CDR2 is FQNEAQ (reference sequence). There are 12 residues in the CDR3. Trimming shortened V by 2 bases and J by 5 bases, and 4 bases separated the two germline ends.

This clonotype was recorded a few times. This chain links TRBV6-1 with TRBJ2-3, with D possibly being TRBD2 (5 bases). The CDR3 has 12 residues. Germline CDR1 MNHNS, CDR2 SASEGT. With 6 bases removed from V and 11 bases from J, the gap between germline ends came to 15 bases. This chain's CDR3 is CASSRGPGEQYF. In DNA form, the CDR3 reads TGTGCCAGCAGCCGTGGGCCCGGGGAGCAGTATTTT.

This clonotype was observed once. One end of the junction fails to match germline, which may point to a read error. This chain connects TRBV25-1 to TRBJ2-6; TRBD1 might be the D (5 bases). Germline V gene sequence: CDR1 MGHDK, CDR2 SYGVNS. CDR3 length equals 16 residues. The CDR3 loop reads CASSEAGASGANALTF. CDR3 DNA: TGTGCCAGCAGTGAGGCTGGTGCCTCTGGGGCCAACGCCCTGACTTTC.

This clonotype was seen repeatedly, ten times or more. The rearrangement uses TRBV6-1 and TRBJ2-7, with TRBD2 identical over 7 bases. Losses at the gene ends were 5 bases for V and 0 bases for J; bases not matched to a gene: 7. CDR1 and CDR2 (germline): MNHNS, SASEGT. The CDR3 is made up of 15 amino acids. CDR3 bases: TGTGCCAGCAGTTTATCCGGGACTAACTCCTACGAGCAGTACTTC. Translating gives CASSLSGTNSYEQYF.

This clonotype was detected a few times. The V call is TRBV29-1, the J call TRBJ1-1, with a tentative D call TRBD1 (5 bases). V was clipped by 7 bases and J by 4 bases, with 22 bases between them. CDR1 SQVTM and CDR2 ANQGSEA come from the germline V gene. The CDR3 has 15 residues. As DNA, the CDR3 is TGCAGCGGCGCGGGGGGGAATTCGTGGGGCACTGAAGCTTTCTTT. Translated, it gives CSGAGGNSWGTEAFF.

J is TRBJ2-7 and V is TRBV11-2; TRBD2 matches 7 bases. The CDR3 is made up of 16 amino acids. From germline, CDR1 is SGHAT and CDR2 FQNNGV. V was clipped by 4 bases and J by 6 bases; unmatched bases: 15. The CDR3 protein is CASSSPPSGTPREQYF. The CDR3 DNA reads TGTGCCAGCAGCTCACCCCCCAGCGGGACCCCCCGCGAGCAGTACTTC.

The sample holds many counts of this clonotype. The chain recombines TRBV19 with TRBJ2-1; 10 bases align to TRBD2. CDR3 length equals 16 residues. V shed 4 bases, J shed 4 bases, and the junction held 7 bases outside the gene matches. CDR1 is LNHDA, CDR2 SQIVND, per germline (reference sequence). The CDR3 region is CASSRSGRASYNEQFF. The CDR3 bases are TGTGCCAGTAGTAGAAGCGGGAGGGCCTCGTACAATGAGCAGTTCTTC.

Many counts were recorded for this clonotype. This rearrangement joins TRBV18 to TRBJ2-1, with D unresolved. This CDR3 has 16 residues. Germline CDR1 reads KGHSH; CDR2 reads LQKENI. The V end lost 1 base, the J end lost 5 bases, and 15 bases lay between the germline ends. The DNA for the CDR3 is TGTGCCAGCTCACCACAGACGGGTAGGGCAAACAATGAGCAGTTCTTC. Protein sequence: CASSPQTGRANNEQFF.

This clonotype has ten or more counts. This chain links TRBV3-1 with TRBJ1-2, with unresolved D. This CDR3 has 13 amino acids. The germline CDR1 and CDR2 sequences are LGHDT and YNNKEL (reference sequence). Trimming cost V 1 base and J 5 bases, with 8 bases left between them. This CDR3 reads CASSQAQDYGYTF. CDR3 sequence (DNA): TGTGCCAGCAGCCAAGCCCAGGATTATGGCTACACCTTC. The variable domain in full, with the rest retrieved from reference TRBV3-1 and TRBJ1-2, is DTAVSQTPKYLVTQMGNDKSIKCEQNLGHDTMYWYKQDSKKFLKIMFSYNNKELIINETVPNRFSPKSPDKAHLNLHINSLELGDSAVYFCASSQAQDYGYTFGSGTRLTVV.

As DNA, the CDR3 is TGTGCCAGCACCACAAGGGGGTTCGACGAGCAGTACGTC. It codes for CASTTRGFDEQYV. The chain couples TRBV6-2 or TRBV6-3 to TRBJ2-7; a weak D match, TRBD1 (6 bases). Germline V lookup: CDR1 MNHEY, CDR2 SVGEGT. This CDR3 spans 13 amino acids. The ends were cut back, 7 bases at V and 5 bases at J, with 15 bases in the middle.

The chain employs TRBV6-1 and TRBJ1-1, with unresolved D. Germline CDR1 and CDR2: MNHNS and SASEGT. The CDR3 is 13 residues long. V was pared by 3 bases and J by 7 bases, with 12 bases between. The CDR3 spells CASSDTGSSEAFF. The CDR3 region has the DNA TGTGCCAGCAGTGATACGGGTTCTAGTGAAGCTTTCTTT.

In this sample, this clonotype turned up a few times. This chain joins TRBV19 and TRBJ2-4; D perhaps matches TRBD1 (6 bases). Germline CDR1 is LNHDA and CDR2 is SQIVND (reference sequence). V lost 10 bases and J lost 0, with 19 bases in between. The CDR3 length is 16 residues. The CDR3 DNA follows: TGTGCCACAACCTGGACAGATGGATTAGCCAAAAACATTCAGTACTTC. Its protein is CATTWTDGLAKNIQYF. Full variable domain (remainder filled in from reference TRBV19 and TRBJ2-4): DGGITQSPKYLFRKEGQNVTLSCEQNLNHDAMYWYRQDPGQGLRLIYYSQIVNDFQKGDIAEGYSVSREKKESFPLTVTSAQKNPTAFYLCATTWTDGLAKNIQYFGAGTRLSVL.

The sample holds many counts of this clonotype. The V and J genes are TRBV30 and TRBJ2-2, with D perhaps TRBD2 (5 bases). V lost 4 bases and J lost 3, with 15 bases in between. The CDR3 is 15 residues long. CDR1 and CDR2 from the germline V gene are GTSNPN and SVGIG (reference sequence). CDR3 residues: CAWKSVARHTGELFF. Written as DNA, the CDR3 is TGTGCCTGGAAATCGGTAGCGCGCCACACCGGGGAGCTGTTTTTT. Full variable domain (outside the CDR3, taken from reference TRBV30 and TRBJ2-2): SQTIHQWPATLVQPVGSPLSLECTVEGTSNPNLYWYRQAAGRGLQLLFYSVGIGQISSEVPQNLSASRPQDRQFILSSKKLLLSDSGFYLCAWKSVARHTGELFFGEGSRLTVL.

This clonotype was observed a handful of times. The chain has TRBV6-4 and TRBJ1-1; unclear D gene. Trimming removed 7 bases from V and 7 bases from J, with 19 bases in between. CDR1 and CDR2 from the germline V gene are MRHNA and SNTAGT. The CDR3 loop spans 14 amino acids. CDR3 protein: CASKLVSGRSEAFF. CDR3 DNA sequence: TGTGCCAGCAAGCTAGTGTCGGGAAGGAGTGAAGCTTTCTTT.

On this clonotype itself: At one of its ends the junction is not consistent with the germline gene, which may arise from a read error. V usage is TRBV19 and J usage is TRBJ2-1, with D perhaps TRBD1 or TRBD2 (6 bases each). This CDR3 has 14 residues. Germline V gene lookup returns CDR1 LNHDA and CDR2 SQIVND (reference sequence). The CDR3 loop is CASSIPWGADEEFF. Here the CDR3 DNA reads TGTGCCAGTAGTATCCCATGGGGGGCGGATGAGGAGTTCTTC.

This clonotype was seen repeatedly, ten times or more. One junction end does not reproduce the germline sequence, and a read error may be involved. The chain has TRBV9 and TRBJ2-5, with TRBD2 matching over 8 bases. CDR1 and CDR2 (germline): SGDLS, YYNGEE. The CDR3 loop spans 13 amino acids. The CDR3 protein is CASSGEVGETQYF. Written as DNA, the CDR3 is TGTGCCAGTAGCGGGGAAGTAGGGGAGACCCAGTACTTC.

This clonotype was seen repeatedly, ten times or more. CDR3 in amino acids: CASSRRVGTSGRGQETQYF. DNA for the CDR3: TGTGCCAGTAGTCGGCGAGTCGGGACTAGCGGGAGAGGGCAAGAGACCCAGTACTTC. V gene TRBV19 combines with J gene TRBJ2-5; 14 positions agree with TRBD2. Losses at the gene ends were 5 bases for V and 2 bases for J; bases not matched to a gene: 13. Germline CDR1 is LNHDA and CDR2 is SQIVND (reference sequence). The CDR3 runs to 19 residues.

This clonotype was seen ten or more times. The chain employs TRBV29-1 and TRBJ2-2; possible D gene TRBD2, 6 bases. CDR3 length: 14 amino acids. V was trimmed by 3 bases and J by 2 bases, leaving 10 bases between them. Germline CDR1 and CDR2: SQVTM and ANQGSEA. The CDR3 region has the DNA TGCAGCGTTGAGGAGGGCCCTAACACCGGGGAGCTGTTTTTT. Translation gives CSVEEGPNTGELFF.

As for this clonotype: A read error may account for a junction end that differs from germline. The chain has TRBV3-1 and TRBJ2-2; 7 bases match TRBD1. The CDR3 length is 13 residues. The germline V gene has CDR1 LGHDT and CDR2 YNNKEL (reference sequence). The CDR3 spells CATSHQGAGELFF. The CDR3 bases are TGTGCCACCAGCCACCAGGGGGCCGGGGAGCTGTTTTTT.

This rearrangement joins TRBV4-2 to TRBJ2-1; D is uncertain. From germline, CDR1 is LGHNA and CDR2 YNFKEQ. The CDR3 length is 13 residues. Trimming removed 3 bases at V and 8 bases at J, with 11 bases between. The CDR3 loop is CASSQAPTDEQFF. CDR3 nucleotide sequence: TGTGCCAGCAGCCAGGCTCCCACCGATGAGCAGTTCTTC.

A word on this clonotype: At one of its ends the junction is not consistent with the germline gene, which may arise from a read error. The rearrangement links TRBV7-7 to TRBJ2-7, with TRBD1 identical over 9 bases. From germline, CDR1 is SSHAT and CDR2 FNYEAQ (reference sequence). This CDR3 is 15 amino acids long. The chain's CDR3 is CASSLAQDRGYEQYF. CDR3 coding DNA: TGTGCTAGCAGCTTAGCACAAGACAGGGGGTACGAGCAGTACTTC.

There are many counts of this clonotype. The CDR3 nucleotides read TGTGCCAGCAGCCGCGCACCAGGGCTGAACACTGAAGCTTTCTTT. Protein: CASSRAPGLNTEAFF. The chain couples TRBV7-3 to TRBJ1-1, with D possibly matching TRBD1 (5 bases). Germline loops: CDR1 SGHTA, CDR2 FQGTGA. The CDR3 has 15 amino acids. V lost 5 bases and J 0 bases, leaving 13 bases between the germline ends.

This clonotype has only a few counts. This chain connects TRBV6-7 to TRBJ2-7, with D possibly called TRBD1 or TRBD2 (5 bases each). TRBV6-7 falls under the ORF class, with uncertain function. This CDR3 region has 14 residues. The V end lost 4 bases, the J end lost 3 bases, and 13 bases lay between the germline ends. The CDR3 coding sequence is TGTGCCAGCAGTTCCTACGGGACGGACTACGAGCAGTACGTC. This encodes CASSSYGTDYEQYV.